This T cell receptor (beta chain) derives from a study of vaccination effects on CD4 cells after COVID-19. Study background: Participants completed two doses of the BNT162b2 or mRNA-1273 vaccine.

Repertoires were generated with immunoSEQ multiplex PCR, while TCRdb's copy carries only in-frame clones and drops some. The sample records approximately 54,000 clones, 80% to 85% being singletons. With regard to this clone: What it binds is not known.

Expansion with viral peptide pools was applied to antigen-specific CD4+ T cells by the ViraFEST assay prior to sequencing. Once cultured for under 11 days, the cells underwent separation to obtain CD4+ T cells. Vaccinated participants had no history of SARS-CoV-2 infection and tested negative for nucleocapsid antibodies. Half of the medium was exchanged for IL-2 medium on both days 3 and 7. Findings and limits, study-wide: In the study, convalescent patients were few, and early post-infection timepoints were absent.

This CDR3 is 14 amino acids long. Germline V lookup: CDR1 MNHEY, CDR2 SVGAGI. With 7 bases removed from V and 5 bases from J, the gap between germline ends came to 15 bases. The TCR was taken from a human donor who received a COVID-19 vaccine. The sequencing used CD4+ T cells from PBMCs cultured with HCoV-229E spike peptides, collected before COVID-19 vaccination. The chain joins TRBV6-5 to TRBJ1-5; maybe TRBD1 (5 bases). CDR3 loop: CASTGTGAYQPQHF. DNA for the CDR3: TGTGCCAGCACTGGGACGGGAGCGTATCAGCCCCAGCATTTT.